This T cell receptor (beta chain) stems from a study of shared T cell receptors in the human thymus. Unmatched junction bases numbered 14, after V lost 7 bases and J lost 8 bases. CDR1 and CDR2 (germline): SQVTM, ANQGSEA. The length of the CDR3 is 15 residues. Sequencing was performed with immunoSEQ multiplex PCR; in TCRdb, only in-frame clones are kept and a portion is missing. The data contain about 540,000 clones, 70% to 80% of them singletons. These data also formed part of another study, on human thymus T cells. As that study records: Thymus pieces cut out during corrective heart surgery were the tissue that was used.

V is TRBV29-1 and J is TRBJ2-1; 10 nucleotides align to TRBD1. Material: thymocytes. This receptor was obtained from a boy younger than two with a congenital heart defect. The CDR3 sequence: CSAPIRDRGLHEQFF. The CDR3, as DNA: TGCAGCGCCCCGATACGGGACAGGGGTCTCCATGAGCAGTTCTTC.